This T cell receptor beta chain was recovered during a study of cytomegalovirus exposure and HLA in healthy donors. Study-wide context: The 130 or so validation repertoires and the approximately 700 first-cohort repertoires shared a platform, a later analysis reported. General study points: Clusters of TCRs from the first cohort tended to co-occur in the roughly 120 validation repertoires (as a later analysis found). Reported results showed that the classifier diagnosed cytomegalovirus status with high specificity and sensitivity.

Profiled with immunoSEQ multiplex PCR; TCRdb holds only in-frame clones, not every one. The sample lists about 73,000 clones, 94% occurring once. This CDR3 region has 14 residues. V lost 5 bases, J lost 5 bases, and 15 bases lay in between. The V gene's germline CDR1 is MNHEY and CDR2 SVGAGI. Remarks on this clone: Its target is not known.

The receptor's source is a woman aged 18-29 years in good health and CMV-seronegative. The V call is TRBV6-5, the J call TRBJ2-5, with a possible D match to TRBD1 (6 bases). The sample consisted of PBMCs. The CDR3 region has the DNA TGTGCCAGCAGTCGACAGCCAAGGGGGGAGACCCAGTACTTC. Protein product: CASSRQPRGETQYF.